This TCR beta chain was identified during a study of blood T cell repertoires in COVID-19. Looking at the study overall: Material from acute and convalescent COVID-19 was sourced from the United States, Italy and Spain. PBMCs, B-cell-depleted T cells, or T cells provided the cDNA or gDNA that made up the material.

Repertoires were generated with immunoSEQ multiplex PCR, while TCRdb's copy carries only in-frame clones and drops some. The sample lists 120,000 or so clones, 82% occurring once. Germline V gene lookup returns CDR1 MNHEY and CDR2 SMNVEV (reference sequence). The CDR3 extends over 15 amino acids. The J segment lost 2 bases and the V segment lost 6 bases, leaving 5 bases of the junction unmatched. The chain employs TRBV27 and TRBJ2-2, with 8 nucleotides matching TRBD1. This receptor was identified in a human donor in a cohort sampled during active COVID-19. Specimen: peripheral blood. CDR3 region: CASRWGTGNTGELFF. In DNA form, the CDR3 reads TGTGCCAGCAGGTGGGGGACAGGCAACACCGGGGAGCTGTTTTTT.